These T cell receptor beta chains were read from a single sample in a study of T cell responses to AZD1222 COVID-19 vaccine. Assay used: immunoSEQ multiplex PCR; TCRdb lists only in-frame clones, some missing. Of 150,000 to 160,000 clones in the sample, over 70% are singletons; the top ten hold about 8.9%. The input for sequencing was peripheral blood, taken 28 days after the second AZD1222 dose. Receptors were obtained from an adult who received the AZD1222 COVID-19 vaccine. The CDR3 runs from the conserved cysteine through the conserved F or W. A D gene is named only where the DNA matches it firmly. Size values are once, few and many counts, or a class for expanded clones, and some rows have none.

j_call clone_size v_call d_call cdr3_aa cdr3_nt
TRBJ2-7 - TRBV28 - CASSRTWYEQYF TGTGCCAGCAGTCGGACTTGGTACGAGCAGTACTTC
TRBJ1-5 - TRBV10-3 TRBD1 CATRGDSNQPQHF TGTGCCACCAGGGGGGATAGCAATCAGCCCCAGCATTTT
TRBJ2-1 - TRBV7-2 TRBD2 CASSLTQSGNNEQFF TGTGCCAGCAGCTTGACCCAGAGCGGGAACAATGAGCAGTTCTTC
TRBJ2-1 - TRBV2 TRBD2 CASRRLAGGFGNEQFF TGTGCCAGCAGGAGACTAGCGGGAGGTTTCGGGAATGAGCAGTTCTTC
TRBJ1-5 - TRBV19 TRBD1 CASCDRGGNQPQHF TGTGCCAGTTGTGACAGGGGAGGCAATCAGCCCCAGCATTTT
TRBJ1-5 - TRBV9 TRBD1 CASSVGTGPNQPQHF TGTGCCAGCAGCGTAGGGACAGGGCCAAATCAGCCCCAGCATTTT
TRBJ2-3 - TRBV5-1 - CASSLSPSTDTQYF TGCGCCAGCAGCTTGTCCCCGTCCACAGATACGCAGTATTTT
TRBJ1-5 - TRBV7-9 TRBD1 CASSPSQSGGWRSNQPQHF TGTGCCAGCAGCCCTAGCCAATCAGGGGGCTGGCGTAGCAATCAGCCCCAGCATTTT
TRBJ1-4 once TRBV19 - CASKPRPGNEKLFF TGTGCCAGTAAACCGCGACCAGGGAATGAAAAACTGTTTTTT
TRBJ1-5 - TRBV27 TRBD1 CASSTTGAGNQPQHF TGTGCCAGCAGTACCACAGGGGCTGGCAATCAGCCCCAGCATTTT
TRBJ1-5 - TRBV28 - CASSQQVRQDQPQHF TGTGCCAGCAGCCAACAGGTTCGCCAGGATCAGCCCCAGCATTTT
TRBJ2-7 - TRBV6-5 - CASSVRGGEQYF TGTGCCAGCAGCGTCAGGGGTGGGGAGCAGTACTTC
TRBJ1-2 - TRBV7-2 - CASSLDAGVSGYTF TGTGCCAGCAGCTTAGACGCGGGAGTCTCTGGCTACACCTTC
TRBJ1-5 - TRBV7-2 - CASTPGPNQPQHF TGTGCCAGCACCCCGGGCCCTAATCAGCCCCAGCATTTT
TRBJ2-1 - TRBV21-1 - CASSNSGSVTSSYNEQFF TGTGCCAGCAGCAATAGCGGGAGCGTAACCAGCTCCTACAATGAGCAGTTCTTC
TRBJ2-7 - TRBV5-4 TRBD1 CASSILTGGGEQYF TGTGCCAGCAGCATCCTGACAGGGGGTGGTGAGCAGTACTTC
TRBJ2-7 - TRBV14 - CASSRYEQYF TGTGCCAGCAGCCGCTACGAGCAGTACTTC
TRBJ2-7 - TRBV6-1 - CASSEGKQPFQYF TGTGCCAGCAGTGAGGGGAAACAGCCCTTTCAGTACTTC
TRBJ2-5 - TRBV6-2/TRBV6-3 - CASSSTNIASETQYF TGTGCCAGCAGTTCTACCAATATAGCATCAGAGACCCAGTACTTC
TRBJ2-7 - TRBV18 - CASSPRPDPNEQYF TGTGCCAGCTCACCACGACCAGACCCTAACGAGCAGTACTTC
TRBJ2-7 - TRBV6-5 - CASSPSGSLSYEQYF TGTGCCAGCAGCCCCTCTGGGAGCCTCTCCTACGAGCAGTACTTC
TRBJ2-3 - TRBV10-2 - CASSEWADTQYF TGCGCCAGCAGTGAGTGGGCAGATACGCAGTATTTT
TRBJ2-7 - TRBV13 - CASSLGLPNEQYF TGTGCCAGCAGCTTGGGACTGCCCAACGAGCAGTACTTC
TRBJ1-5 - TRBV19 - CASSISGQPQHF TGTGCCAGTAGTATTTCGGGTCAGCCCCAGCATTTT
TRBJ2-7 - TRBV5-1 TRBD2 CASSLAPGGYEQYF TGCGCCAGCAGCTTGGCCCCGGGAGGCTACGAGCAGTACTTC
TRBJ1-5 - TRBV20-1 - CSVKGQPQHF TGCAGTGTTAAGGGTCAGCCCCAGCATTTT
TRBJ1-2 - TRBV6-2/TRBV6-3 TRBD1 CASSYTGQASDYGYTF TGTGCCAGCAGTTACACCGGACAGGCGAGCGACTATGGCTACACCTTC
TRBJ2-2 - TRBV5-1 - CASSLDGGPGELFF TGCGCCAGCAGCTTGGACGGGGGCCCCGGGGAGCTGTTTTTT
TRBJ2-7 - TRBV5-5 TRBD2 CASSWTLGLGLSYEQYF TGTGCCAGCAGCTGGACGCTGGGACTAGGGTTGAGCTACGAGCAGTACTTC
TRBJ2-2 - TRBV29-1 TRBD1 CSSRTGTNTGELFF TGCAGCTCCAGGACAGGGACGAACACCGGGGAGCTGTTTTTT
TRBJ2-1 - TRBV11-2 - CASSPRQGSYNEQFF TGTGCCAGCAGCCCCCGGCAGGGATCCTATAATGAGCAGTTCTTC
TRBJ2-4 - TRBV14 - CASSPIGEAKNIQYF TGTGCCAGCAGCCCGATTGGTGAGGCCAAAAACATTCAGTACTTC
TRBJ1-5 once TRBV5-4 - CASSLYGNGQPQHF TGTGCCAGCAGCTTGTACGGGAATGGTCAGCCCCAGCATTTT
TRBJ2-1 once TRBV5-1 TRBD2 CASIQREGLKNEQFF TGCGCCAGCATCCAGCGGGAGGGCCTGAAAAATGAGCAGTTCTTC
TRBJ2-1 - TRBV10-3 TRBD2 CAISVRGDEQFF TGTGCCATCAGTGTACGGGGGGATGAGCAGTTCTTC
TRBJ2-2 once TRBV5-1 TRBD2 CASSVAGGATNTGELFF TGCGCCAGCAGCGTGGCGGGAGGGGCTACGAACACCGGGGAGCTGTTTTTT
TRBJ2-7 - TRBV9 TRBD2 CASSSRGAGYEQYF TGTGCCAGCAGCTCCCGGGGAGCGGGATACGAGCAGTACTTC
TRBJ1-2 - TRBV6-5 - CASIAGISARGGYTF TGTGCCAGCATCGCCGGGATAAGCGCACGAGGAGGCTACACCTTC
TRBJ1-1 - TRBV12-5 TRBD1 CASGLGQGAEAFF TGTGCTAGTGGTTTGGGACAGGGTGCTGAAGCTTTCTTT
TRBJ2-3 - TRBV11-2 TRBD1 CASSLGTGPDTQYF TGTGCCAGCAGCCTAGGGACAGGGCCAGATACGCAGTATTTT